This T cell receptor beta chain appears in the sequencing data of a study of shared clonotypes between healthy human individuals. As for the study in general: Per donor, CD8 memory used one plate, CD8 naive used two, CD4 memory used three and CD4 naive used three.

Note on this clone: The antigen is unknown.

Memory CD4+ cells were the fraction left after CD45RA+ naive selection. In germline, CDR1 is SGHRS, CDR2 YFSETQ. Germline trimming cut 4 bases from V and 4 bases from J; bases unmatched to any gene: 3. The CDR3 contains 16 residues. Libraries were prepared by immunoSEQ multiplex PCR; TCRdb keeps only in-frame clonotypes and omits some of them. The table lists approximately 640,000 clones, around 72% of them singletons. Overall study findings and caveats: The study's rarefaction showed incomplete sorted-subset sequencing despite large depth.

V gene TRBV5-1 combines with J gene TRBJ2-2; 14 nucleotides align to TRBD2. Sample: memory CD4+ T cells sorted from blood. Regarding subset: CD45RA-negative fraction. The source is a woman aged 25 to 39 in good health. The CDR3 here is CASSKTSGRGTGELFF. DNA for the CDR3: TGCGCCAGCAGCAAGACTAGCGGGAGGGGCACCGGGGAGCTGTTTTTT.